Listed below are T cell receptor beta chains from one sample, sequenced in a study of blood T cell repertoires in COVID-19. Produced via immunoSEQ multiplex PCR; TCRdb's table is partial and in-frame only. This table has about 190,000 clones, 78% appearing once. Sample: peripheral blood. All receptors come from a woman aged 80 or over with active or convalescent COVID-19. Each CDR3 is given with its conserved first and last residue. Each record gives: CDR3 protein, CDR3 DNA, clone size, J gene, D gene, V gene. D genes are given only for firm matches. Expanded clones are given a class, and other clones once, few, many or no size at all.

CDR3 protein: CSAERTGQGAAEQYF
CDR3 DNA: TGCAGCGCCGAGAGAACGGGACAGGGGGCGGCCGAGCAGTACTTC
clone size: -
J gene: TRBJ2-7
D gene: TRBD1
V gene: TRBV29-1

CDR3 protein: CASSVAVSYEQYF
CDR3 DNA: TGTGCCAGCAGCGTAGCGGTCTCCTACGAGCAGTACTTC
clone size: -
J gene: TRBJ2-7
D gene: -
V gene: TRBV9

CDR3 protein: CASRRDGTNSPLHF
CDR3 DNA: TGTGCCAGCAGGCGGGACGGTACTAATTCACCCCTCCACTTT
clone size: -
J gene: TRBJ1-6
D gene: -
V gene: TRBV28

CDR3 protein: CASSQDPPGTGNTIYF
CDR3 DNA: TGTGCCAGCAGCCAAGATCCCCCAGGGACTGGAAACACCATATATTTT
clone size: -
J gene: TRBJ1-3
D gene: -
V gene: TRBV4-2

CDR3 protein: CASSTGGRGLGTQYF
CDR3 DNA: TGTGCCAGCAGTACGGGCGGGAGGGGGTTAGGGACCCAGTACTTC
clone size: once
J gene: TRBJ2-5
D gene: TRBD2
V gene: TRBV6-6

CDR3 protein: CASSELRRYGYTF
CDR3 DNA: TGTGCCAGCAGTGAACTAAGGCGCTATGGCTACACCTTC
clone size: -
J gene: TRBJ1-2
D gene: -
V gene: TRBV12-3/TRBV12-4

CDR3 protein: CASSDSGYSGNTIYF
CDR3 DNA: TGCGCCAGCAGTGACTCAGGCTACTCTGGAAACACCATATATTTT
clone size: -
J gene: TRBJ1-3
D gene: -
V gene: TRBV10-2

CDR3 protein: CASREDMNTEAFF
CDR3 DNA: TGTGCCAGCAGAGAAGACATGAACACTGAAGCTTTCTTT
clone size: -
J gene: TRBJ1-1
D gene: -
V gene: TRBV7-2

CDR3 protein: CASSLGAGIYEQYF
CDR3 DNA: TGTGCCAGCAGCTTAGGAGCAGGGATCTACGAGCAGTACTTC
clone size: -
J gene: TRBJ2-7
D gene: -
V gene: TRBV7-2

CDR3 protein: CASSVGVGARTGELFF
CDR3 DNA: TGTGCCAGCAGCGTAGGTGTAGGGGCAAGAACCGGGGAGCTGTTTTTT
clone size: few
J gene: TRBJ2-2
D gene: -
V gene: TRBV9

CDR3 protein: CASSQGRRGLGEKLFF
CDR3 DNA: TGCGCCAGCAGCCAAGGCCGACGAGGGCTAGGTGAAAAACTGTTTTTT
clone size: -
J gene: TRBJ1-4
D gene: -
V gene: TRBV4-3

CDR3 protein: CASSPRTGAGYGYTF
CDR3 DNA: TGTGCCAGCAGCCCCCGGACAGGGGCTGGCTATGGCTACACCTTC
clone size: -
J gene: TRBJ1-2
D gene: TRBD1
V gene: TRBV7-9

CDR3 protein: CASISGGNTEAFF
CDR3 DNA: TGTGCCAGCATATCAGGGGGGAACACTGAAGCTTTCTTT
clone size: -
J gene: TRBJ1-1
D gene: TRBD1
V gene: TRBV5-4

CDR3 protein: CASLADIAGELFF
CDR3 DNA: TGTGCCAGTCTAGCGGATATCGCCGGGGAGCTGTTTTTT
clone size: -
J gene: TRBJ2-2
D gene: TRBD2
V gene: TRBV28

CDR3 protein: CATSDSHSRLAGGEDTQYF
CDR3 DNA: TGTGCCACCAGTGATTCCCACTCGAGACTAGCGGGGGGAGAAGATACGCAGTATTTT
clone size: -
J gene: TRBJ2-3
D gene: TRBD2
V gene: TRBV24-1

CDR3 protein: CASSGGAVETQYF
CDR3 DNA: TGTGCCAGCAGCGGGGGGGCTGTAGAGACCCAGTACTTC
clone size: -
J gene: TRBJ2-5
D gene: TRBD2
V gene: TRBV28

CDR3 protein: CASSHDRGRAVSSGANVLTF
CDR3 DNA: TGTGCCAGCAGCCACGACAGGGGGCGGGCGGTGTCCTCTGGGGCCAACGTCCTGACTTTC
clone size: -
J gene: TRBJ2-6
D gene: TRBD1
V gene: TRBV3-1/TRBV3-2

CDR3 protein: CASTLPRGGLANEQYF
CDR3 DNA: TGTGCCAGCACCCTTCCTAGGGGGGGGTTGGCAAACGAGCAGTACTTC
clone size: -
J gene: TRBJ2-7
D gene: -
V gene: TRBV28

CDR3 protein: CASRQVQGAYGYTF
CDR3 DNA: TGTGCCAGCAGGCAAGTCCAGGGGGCCTATGGCTACACCTTC
clone size: -
J gene: TRBJ1-2
D gene: TRBD1
V gene: TRBV5-4

CDR3 protein: CASSGGPVRSTDTQYF
CDR3 DNA: TGTGCCAGCAGTGGAGGGCCGGTACGGTCCACAGATACGCAGTATTTT
clone size: few
J gene: TRBJ2-3
D gene: -
V gene: TRBV6-6

CDR3 protein: CASSVRDGTEAFF
CDR3 DNA: TGTGCCAGCAGTGTCAGGGATGGGACTGAAGCTTTCTTT
clone size: -
J gene: TRBJ1-1
D gene: -
V gene: TRBV12-3/TRBV12-4

CDR3 protein: CASSPGAGGQHEQYF
CDR3 DNA: TGTGCCAGCTCACCAGGGGCAGGGGGCCAACACGAGCAGTACTTC
clone size: -
J gene: TRBJ2-7
D gene: TRBD1
V gene: TRBV18

CDR3 protein: CAISESTGSHYGYTF
CDR3 DNA: TGTGCCATCAGTGAGTCCACAGGGTCGCACTATGGCTACACCTTC
clone size: -
J gene: TRBJ1-2
D gene: -
V gene: TRBV10-3

CDR3 protein: CASSLLSGVNTDTQYF
CDR3 DNA: TGTGCCAGCAGTTTGCTTAGCGGGGTGAATACAGATACGCAGTATTTT
clone size: -
J gene: TRBJ2-3
D gene: TRBD2
V gene: TRBV28

CDR3 protein: CASSVADTSASEQYF
CDR3 DNA: TGTGCCAGCAGCGTAGCTGATACTAGCGCCTCCGAGCAGTACTTC
clone size: -
J gene: TRBJ2-7
D gene: TRBD2
V gene: TRBV9

CDR3 protein: CASSMTGYNEQFF
CDR3 DNA: TGCGCCAGCAGCATGACAGGATACAATGAGCAGTTCTTC
clone size: -
J gene: TRBJ2-1
D gene: -
V gene: TRBV5-1

CDR3 protein: CASSLVGGYEQYF
CDR3 DNA: TGTGCCAGCAGCTTAGTTGGCGGCTACGAGCAGTACTTC
clone size: -
J gene: TRBJ2-7
D gene: -
V gene: TRBV11-3

CDR3 protein: CASSQYGLAGGRWETQYF
CDR3 DNA: TGCGCCAGCAGCCAATACGGACTAGCGGGGGGGCGATGGGAGACCCAGTACTTC
clone size: -
J gene: TRBJ2-5
D gene: TRBD2
V gene: TRBV4-1

CDR3 protein: CASSVGGGGETQYF
CDR3 DNA: TGTGCCAGCAGCGTAGGAGGGGGCGGAGAGACCCAGTACTTC
clone size: -
J gene: TRBJ2-5
D gene: TRBD1
V gene: TRBV9